Sequencing of this T cell receptor beta chain was carried out in a study of patients and donors after allogeneic stem cell transplantation. This CDR3 has 15 residues. CDR1 is SGHRS and CDR2 is YFSETQ in the germline V gene. V gave up 4 bases and J gave up 6 bases; unmatched junction bases: 5. From the RT-PCR reads, TCRdb called clonotypes with MiXCR, one entry per CDR3 protein. This sample carries hundreds of thousands of distinct CDR3 sequences, 15% to 20% of them seen once, and the ten largest clones take roughly 7.2%. This clonotype has just a few counts. The chain is built from TRBV5-1 and TRBJ2-1; 12 positions agree with TRBD1. The material sequenced was blood, either unsorted or a sorted T cell fraction (not recorded which). This clonotype was sampled from a human donor who was either an allogeneic HSCT recipient or a stem cell or donor lymphocyte infusion donor (not recorded which). It is not recorded whose cells these are; they may come from a transplant donor. As DNA, the CDR3 is TGCGCCAGCAGCCGGGGACAGGGGGCGCTCAATGAGCAGTTCTTC. This translates into CASSRGQGALNEQFF.